This T cell receptor (beta chain) is drawn from a study of blood T cells in healthy people across ages. Overall study results and limits: For the donors, CMV status was unknown and possibly confounded expanded clonotype changes.

Per the germline V gene, CDR1 is LGHDT and CDR2 is YNNKEL (reference sequence). The CDR3 extends over 19 amino acids. Trimming shortened V by 5 bases and J by 2 bases, and 27 bases separated the two germline ends. This clonotype was observed a few times. Its specificity is not known. The use of a sample-barcoded 5' primer and a J-beta primer mix characterized a second PCR of about 7 to 12 cycles. TCRdb used MiXCR to reprocess the 5' RACE reads, holding one entry per CDR3 protein. The table has roughly 550,000 distinct CDR3 sequences, about 25% seen once. The same sample was also used in a study of T cells of mothers and their children. Turning to that study: Approximately 3 million TCR beta reads per child versus over 9 million per mother. Microchimeric T cell clones that persisted were not detected.

The V gene is TRBV3-1, the J gene TRBJ2-5, with D uncertain. The sequence derives from a boy aged 10-17 years in good health. Sequencing used blood. CDR3 sequence (DNA): TGTGCCAGCAGCAGTTGGAGTATTCTTACGTTGTTGGTGCAAGAGACCCAGTACTTC. Protein product: CASSSWSILTLLVQETQYF.